This is a list of T cell receptor beta chains from one sample in a study of blood T cell repertoires in COVID-19. Repertoires were generated with immunoSEQ multiplex PCR, while TCRdb's copy carries only in-frame clones and drops some. The profile covers roughly 200,000 clones, with about four fifths appearing a single time and approximately 10% taken by the ten largest. Sequencing input: peripheral blood. The origin of the receptors is a woman aged 40-49 years with COVID-19, enrolled during active disease. Both conserved end residues are part of each CDR3. D genes are given only for firm matches. The size of a clone is reported for some rows only, either as once, few or many, or as a class for expanded clones.

abundance | j_gene | v_gene | d_gene | CDR3nt | CDR3aa
- | TRBJ1-1 | TRBV9 | - | TGTGCCAGCAGCCGTAGAGCGGGTCCTGAAGCTTTCTTT | CASSRRAGPEAFF
- | TRBJ2-2 | TRBV6-4 | TRBD2 | TGTGCCAGCAGTGAGGGGGGGTCACCCACCGGGGAGCTGTTTTTT | CASSEGGSPTGELFF
- | TRBJ2-3 | TRBV6-5 | - | TGTGCCAGCAGTTACGCCCCTGGAGGCACAGATACGCAGTATTTT | CASSYAPGGTDTQYF
- | TRBJ1-1 | TRBV13 | - | TGTGCCAGCAGCTTAAGTCGCGGCGAAGCTTTCTTT | CASSLSRGEAFF
few | TRBJ2-3 | TRBV19 | - | TGTGCCAGTAGTAAGGGGAGGTCTGATACGCAGTATTTT | CASSKGRSDTQYF
once | TRBJ2-7 | TRBV5-5 | - | TGTGCCAGCAGCTTGTGGAGGGACTCCTACGAGCAGTACTTC | CASSLWRDSYEQYF
- | TRBJ2-6 | TRBV2 | - | TGTGCCAGCAGCCGGACTCAAGGGGCCAACGTCCTGACTTTC | CASSRTQGANVLTF
- | TRBJ2-1 | TRBV7-9 | TRBD2 | TGTGCCAGCAGTCAAGCGGGGGGGCCCAATGAGCAGTTCTTC | CASSQAGGPNEQFF
- | TRBJ1-2 | TRBV5-1 | - | TGCGCCAGCAGCTTGGCCGGACTCTCGCCTGGCTACACCTTC | CASSLAGLSPGYTF
medium-sized | TRBJ2-7 | TRBV20-1 | - | TGCAGTGCTAGGCAGGACTACGAGCAGTACTTC | CSARQDYEQYF
many | TRBJ2-3 | TRBV3-1/TRBV3-2 | TRBD2 | TGTGCCAGCAGCTGGCGGGGGGCAGATACGCAGTATTTT | CASSWRGADTQYF
- | TRBJ2-6 | TRBV6-5 | - | TGTGCCAGCAGACCGGGTGCTGGGGCCAACGTCCTGACTTTC | CASRPGAGANVLTF
- | TRBJ1-3 | TRBV19 | - | TGTGCCAGTTTTAAGGGGTCCTCTGGAAACACCATATATTTT | CASFKGSSGNTIYF
- | TRBJ1-2 | TRBV7-9 | - | TGTGCCAGCAGCTCAGACAAGAACTATGGCTACACCTTC | CASSSDKNYGYTF
- | TRBJ2-2 | TRBV10-1 | TRBD2 | TGCGCCAGCAGTGAGATAGCGGGAGTCGCGAACACCGGGGAGCTGTTTTTT | CASSEIAGVANTGELFF
- | TRBJ1-2 | TRBV28 | - | TGTGCCAGCAGTCCCACAAGTGCAGCTAACTATGGCTACACCTTC | CASSPTSAANYGYTF
- | TRBJ1-3 | TRBV5-4 | - | TGTGCCACAACTCAGGGTCCTGGAAACACCATATATTTT | CATTQGPGNTIYF
once | TRBJ1-4 | TRBV7-8 | TRBD1 | TGTGCCACCCACAGGGGGCGTACGGATGAAAAACTGTTTTTT | CATHRGRTDEKLFF
- | TRBJ2-1 | TRBV29-1 | TRBD2 | TGCAGCGTTGATTCTAGCGGCAGTCTCTACAATGAGCAGTTCTTC | CSVDSSGSLYNEQFF
- | TRBJ2-3 | TRBV6-5 | - | TGTGCCAGCAGTTACATTGGGTCAGGGCTCACAGATACGCAGTATTTT | CASSYIGSGLTDTQYF
few | TRBJ1-2 | TRBV10-3 | - | TGTGCCATCAGTAAGGGGATTAACTATGGCTACACCTTC | CAISKGINYGYTF
- | TRBJ1-2 | TRBV27 | - | TGTGCCAGCAGTTTTGGGGCGGCCTATGGCTACACCTTC | CASSFGAAYGYTF
- | TRBJ2-1 | TRBV5-4 | TRBD2 | TGTGCCAGCAGCTTCGGAATAGCGGGAGCAGACAATGAGCAGTTCTTC | CASSFGIAGADNEQFF
- | TRBJ2-1 | TRBV9 | - | TGTGCCAGCAGCGTTAAAGTTAACAGCAAACGGAACAATGAGCAGTTCTTC | CASSVKVNSKRNNEQFF
- | TRBJ1-5 | TRBV18 | - | TGTGCCAGCTCACCAATAGGACAAACCAATCAGCCCCAGCATTTT | CASSPIGQTNQPQHF
once | TRBJ2-1 | TRBV4-1 | - | TGCGCCAGCAGCCAAGATGGAGCTGGCCCGTTCTTC | CASSQDGAGPFF
- | TRBJ2-1 | TRBV27 | TRBD2 | TGTGCCAGCAAAGAGACAGGACTAGCGGGAGGTAATGAGCAGTTCTTC | CASKETGLAGGNEQFF
few | TRBJ1-1 | TRBV6-5 | - | TGTGCCAGCAGGGCCCCCGCGGCCCACGAAGCTTTCTTT | CASRAPAAHEAFF
- | TRBJ2-2 | TRBV7-9 | TRBD1 | TGTGCCAGCAGCTTAGGGACAGGGGTGACCGGGGAGCTGTTTTTT | CASSLGTGVTGELFF
- | TRBJ2-1 | TRBV24-1 | - | TGTGCCACCAGTGATGGGAGACTCAATGAGCAGTTCTTC | CATSDGRLNEQFF
- | TRBJ1-2 | TRBV6-1 | - | TGTGCCAGCAGTGAATCCCGGAAGGGGCGATTCGGCTACACCTTC | CASSESRKGRFGYTF
- | TRBJ1-2 | TRBV18 | - | TGTGCCAGCTCACCACCCACAGATGGCTACACCTTC | CASSPPTDGYTF
- | TRBJ1-5 | TRBV2 | - | TGTGCCAGCAGTGAAGCGCTTCGGGGATCGAGTCAGCCCCAGCATTTT | CASSEALRGSSQPQHF
- | TRBJ2-6 | TRBV9 | - | TGTGCCAGCAGCGCCTTGATACAGGGTGTAGTCTCTGGGGCCAACGTCCTGACTTTC | CASSALIQGVVSGANVLTF
- | TRBJ2-6 | TRBV5-4 | - | TGTGCCAGCAGCTTCCGACAATCTGGGGCCAACGTCCTGACTTTC | CASSFRQSGANVLTF
few | TRBJ1-5 | TRBV18 | TRBD1 | TGTGCCAGCTCCACCGGGACAGGAGGCAATCAGCCCCAGCATTTT | CASSTGTGGNQPQHF
- | TRBJ1-4 | TRBV6-5 | - | TGTGCCAGCAGTACAGGGTTGGCTAATGAAAAACTGTTTTTT | CASSTGLANEKLFF
- | TRBJ1-1 | TRBV9 | - | TGTGCCAGCAGCGTAGATGGACACCGGAACACTGAAGCTTTCTTT | CASSVDGHRNTEAFF
- | TRBJ2-3 | TRBV7-8 | - | TGTGCCAGCAGTCCTAGCGTAGATACGCAGTATTTT | CASSPSVDTQYF
few | TRBJ1-2 | TRBV5-4 | - | TGTGCCAGCAGCAGCGGACAGCAACGCTATGGCTACACCTTC | CASSSGQQRYGYTF
- | TRBJ2-1 | TRBV4-1 | TRBD2 | TGCGCCAGCAGCACTGTAGCGGGAGGGAACAATGAGCAGTTCTTC | CASSTVAGGNNEQFF
- | TRBJ1-1 | TRBV10-2 | TRBD1 | TGCGCCAGCAGGTTCGACAGGGGTTGGACTGAAGCTTTCTTT | CASRFDRGWTEAFF
- | TRBJ1-6 | TRBV2 | TRBD1 | TGTGCCAGCAGAACAGGGGTTTCACCCCTCCACTTT | CASRTGVSPLHF